Sequencing of this T cell receptor (beta chain) was carried out in a study of OX40 agonist ivuxolimab in advanced cancers. The wider study: Of the participants, approximately 40% had some prior anti-PD-1, anti-PD-L1 or anti-CTLA-4 therapy, which was allowed. One patient with hepatocellular carcinoma and two with cutaneous melanoma, three in all, had partial responses.

The CDR3 runs to 14 residues. Trimming took off 5 bases at V and 4 bases at J, with 12 bases between the two ends. CDR1 is MNHNS and CDR2 is SASEGT in the germline V gene. Libraries were prepared by immunoSEQ multiplex PCR; TCRdb keeps only in-frame clonotypes and omits some of them. The sample lists approximately 82,000 clones; roughly 92% were seen once. Concerning this clone: Its specificity is not known.

Study-level findings and limits: Antigen targets of the expanded peripheral T cells went undetermined. Blood T cells, both CD4+ and CD8+, expanded clonally by week 6 at 0.1 to 3.0 mg/kg.

This receptor was obtained from an adult with an advanced solid tumor such as melanoma, head and neck, liver or kidney cancer. This chain connects TRBV6-1 to TRBJ1-5; a possible D gene is TRBD1 (5 bases). Specimen: CD4+ or CD8+ T cells sorted from blood, collected in a trial of the OX40 agonist ivuxolimab. The CDR3 region is CASSYSQGNQPQHF. As DNA, the CDR3 is TGTGCCAGCAGTTATAGCCAGGGAAATCAGCCCCAGCATTTT.